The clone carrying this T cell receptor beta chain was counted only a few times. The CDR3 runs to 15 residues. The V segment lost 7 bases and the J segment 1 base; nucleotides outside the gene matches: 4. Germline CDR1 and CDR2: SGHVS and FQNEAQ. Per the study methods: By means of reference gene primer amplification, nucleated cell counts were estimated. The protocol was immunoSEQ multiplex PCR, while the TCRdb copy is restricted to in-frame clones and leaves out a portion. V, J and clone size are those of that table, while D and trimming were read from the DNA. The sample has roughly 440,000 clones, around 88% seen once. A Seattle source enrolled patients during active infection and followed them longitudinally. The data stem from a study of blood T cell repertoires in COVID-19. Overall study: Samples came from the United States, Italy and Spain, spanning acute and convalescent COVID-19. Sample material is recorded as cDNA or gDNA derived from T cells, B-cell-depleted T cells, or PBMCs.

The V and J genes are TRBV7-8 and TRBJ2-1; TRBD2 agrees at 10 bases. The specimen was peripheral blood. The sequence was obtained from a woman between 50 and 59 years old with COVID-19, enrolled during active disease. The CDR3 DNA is TGTGCCAGCACAAGCGGGGGGGCGTCCTACAATGAGCAGTTCTTC. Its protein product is CASTSGGASYNEQFF. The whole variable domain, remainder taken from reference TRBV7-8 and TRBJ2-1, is GAGVSQSPRYKVAKRGQDVALRCDPISGHVSLFWYQQALGQGPEFLTYFQNEAQLDKSGLPSDRFFAERPEGSVSTLKIQRTQQEDSAVYLCASTSGGASYNEQFFGPGTRLTVL.